The sequence of this TCR beta chain was determined in a study of regulatory T cells in long-lasting Graves disease. Time point specified: persistent/refractory GD, antithyroid drugs over 5 years with positive TRAb. Scientists built the TCR library using RNA that was extracted from PBMCs. Combining iRepertoire HTBI primers with Arm-PCR of CDR3 regions, the authors built TCR beta libraries. Original analysis: From all samples, identification returned roughly 15 TRBJ and 60 or so TRBV segments. A single record per CDR3 protein comes from TCRdb applying MiXCR to the multiplex PCR reads. The V and J calls reflect TCRdb's pipeline rather than the authors' work. This table holds approximately 690,000 distinct CDR3 sequences, 25% to 35% found once. The CDR3 is 19 residues long. V lost 6 bases and J lost 0, with 24 bases in between. This clonotype was seen repeatedly, ten times or more.

This specimen consisted of peripheral blood mononuclear cells (PBMCs), obtained when the disease was refractory, from a patient treated with antithyroid drugs. The chain couples TRBV12-3 or TRBV12-4 to TRBJ1-5; tentative D call: TRBD1 (6 bases). The clonotype was recovered from a female donor with Graves disease. CDR3 sequence: CASSPGQPWGQDSNQPQHF. CDR3 in DNA: TGTGCCAGCAGCCCCGGACAGCCGTGGGGCCAAGATAGCAATCAGCCCCAGCATTTT.